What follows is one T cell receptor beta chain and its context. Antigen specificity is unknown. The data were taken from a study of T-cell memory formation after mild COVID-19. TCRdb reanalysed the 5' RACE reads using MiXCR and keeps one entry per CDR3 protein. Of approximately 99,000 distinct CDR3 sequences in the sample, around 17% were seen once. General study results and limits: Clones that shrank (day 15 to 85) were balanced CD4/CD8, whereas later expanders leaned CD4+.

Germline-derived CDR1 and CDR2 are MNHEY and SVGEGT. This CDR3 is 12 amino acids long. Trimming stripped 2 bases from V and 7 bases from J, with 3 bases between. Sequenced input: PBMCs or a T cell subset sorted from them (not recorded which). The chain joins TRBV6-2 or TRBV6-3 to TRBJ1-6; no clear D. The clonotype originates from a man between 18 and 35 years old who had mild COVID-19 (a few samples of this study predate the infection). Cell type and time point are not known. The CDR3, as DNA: TGTGCCAGCAGTTACGCAAATTCACCCCTCCACTTT. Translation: CASSYANSPLHF.